The entry below gives a single T cell receptor (beta chain) sequence along with its context. Clones were sequenced by immunoSEQ multiplex PCR, and TCRdb holds only the in-frame ones, with some missing. The data contain about 80,000 clones, over 80% of them singletons. Germline CDR1 and CDR2: SGHRS and YFSETQ. The CDR3 is 15 amino acids. The ends lost 2 bases at V and 7 bases at J; junction bases unmatched: 6. These data originate in a study of blood T cell repertoires in COVID-19. Study context: T cells, B-cell-depleted T cells, or PBMCs supplied cDNA or gDNA.

The source is a human donor in a cohort sampled during active COVID-19. Sample: peripheral blood. The chain joins TRBV5-1 to TRBJ2-1, with 10 bases lining up with TRBD1. CDR3 DNA sequence: TGCGCCAGCAGCTTCCGGGACAGGGGTATTAATGAGCAGTTCTTC. Protein sequence: CASSFRDRGINEQFF. Using reference TRBV5-1 and TRBJ2-1 for the parts outside the CDR3, the full variable domain is KAGVTQTPRYLIKTRGQQVTLSCSPISGHRSVSWYQQTPGQGLQFLFEYFSETQRNKGNFPGRFSGRQFSNSRSEMNVSTLELGDSALYLCASSFRDRGINEQFFGPGTRLTVL.